This T cell receptor (beta chain) was sequenced in a study of T cells in tuberculosis. The wider study: A South African cohort included IGRA-negative adolescents, latently infected IGRA-positive adolescents and adults with active tuberculosis.

V trimming: 2 bases; J trimming: 5 bases; junction bases outside the gene matches: 7. Germline V gene lookup returns CDR1 MDHEN and CDR2 SYDVKM. CDR3 length: 15 residues. The data were produced by immunoSEQ multiplex PCR, yet TCRdb's version contains in-frame clones alone and is incomplete. Among roughly 30,000 clones, roughly nine tenths were seen once, and the ten largest hold 2% to 2.5%. Specimen: PBMCs. The TCR was taken from a donor between 10 and 35 years old with latent tuberculosis or without tuberculosis infection. This chain connects TRBV28 to TRBJ1-1, with 8 bases aligning to TRBD1. This CDR3 is CASSLMDRERTEAFF. The CDR3 bases are TGTGCCAGCAGTTTAATGGACAGGGAAAGGACTGAAGCTTTCTTT.